The entry below gives a single TCR beta chain sequence along with its context. cDNA came from about 0.46 to 1 ug RNA primed by random hexamers. Across 54 Vbeta and 13 Jbeta, TCR beta CDR3 was amplified with immunoSEQ multiplex PCR. TCRdb re-derived calls from the immunoSEQ multiplex PCR reads in MiXCR, one entry per CDR3 protein. Of about 300,000 distinct CDR3 sequences listed, about 91% were seen once; the top ten hold 0.065%. The sample belongs to a study of CD8 T cells in Susac syndrome. V was pared by 4 bases and J by 9 bases, with 20 bases between. Germline CDR1 SGDLS, CDR2 YYNGEE. The CDR3 covers 15 residues.

This receptor was identified in a human donor with multiple sclerosis. The sample comprised CD4+ T cells from PBMCs. The J gene is TRBJ2-1, the V gene TRBV9; D gene ambiguous. CDR3 region: CASSLVGRGNIEQFF. The CDR3 DNA is TGTGCCAGCAGCCTTGTGGGTAGAGGAAACATTGAGCAGTTCTTC.